The present entry profiles one T cell receptor (beta chain) with its context. Its target is unknown. This entry comes from a study of cytomegalovirus exposure and HLA in healthy donors. The PCR was carried out with 60 Vbeta primers and 13 Jbeta primers. Produced via immunoSEQ multiplex PCR; TCRdb's table is partial and in-frame only. This table holds 200,000 or so clones, roughly 80% found once. In nominal health when sampled, donors likely had unrecorded immune exposures nonetheless. CDR3 length: 12 amino acids. J was trimmed by 5 bases and V by 7 bases; bases with no gene match: 5. Germline V gives CDR1 SQVTM, CDR2 ANQGSEA. Broader study findings: Later on, a genetic analysis was performed. It linked a missense variant in DCLRE1C with V- and J-gene trimming of TCR beta. For cytomegalovirus status, the classifier reportedly gave diagnoses with high specificity and sensitivity. Researchers catalogued 164 TCR beta chains as cytomegalovirus-associated.

The sample consisted of PBMCs. This TCR derives from a woman aged 45-65 years in good health and CMV-seropositive. The chain carries TRBV29-1 and TRBJ1-1, with 9 bases that match TRBD1. The CDR3 spells CSARTGETEAFF. CDR3 nucleotides: TGCAGCGCTCGGACAGGGGAAACTGAAGCTTTCTTT.